The source of this TCR beta chain is a study of regulatory T cells in long-lasting Graves disease. Study-level results: Possibly, too few samples lowered accuracy. Thyroid tissue was not sampled; only peripheral blood was.

CDR3 regions were amplified by Arm-PCR using iRepertoire HTBI primers to build TCR beta libraries. TCRdb re-derived calls from the multiplex PCR reads in MiXCR, one entry per CDR3 protein. The data contain about 620,000 distinct CDR3 sequences, less than 20% of them seen just once; the ten biggest clones take up 15% to 20%. Trimming shortened V by 5 bases and J by 5 bases, and 9 bases separated the two germline ends. CDR3 length: 12 amino acids. The germline V gene encodes CDR1 MDHEN and CDR2 SYDVKM. Time point specified: newly diagnosed GD, antithyroid drugs for less than 3 months. PBMC-derived RNA was used for the TCR library. This clonotype was observed a handful of times. What it binds is unknown. These same data were also listed under a study on T cells in Graves' hyperthyroidism and ophthalmopathy.

V is TRBV28 and J is TRBJ1-2; D gene ambiguous. The clonotype originates from a woman aged 25-40 years with Graves disease. This sample comprised peripheral blood mononuclear cells (PBMCs), obtained at new diagnosis, from a patient treated with antithyroid drugs. The CDR3 DNA reads TGTGCCAGCAGTCCCGTTCGGTATGGCTACACCTTC. It is translated as CASSPVRYGYTF.